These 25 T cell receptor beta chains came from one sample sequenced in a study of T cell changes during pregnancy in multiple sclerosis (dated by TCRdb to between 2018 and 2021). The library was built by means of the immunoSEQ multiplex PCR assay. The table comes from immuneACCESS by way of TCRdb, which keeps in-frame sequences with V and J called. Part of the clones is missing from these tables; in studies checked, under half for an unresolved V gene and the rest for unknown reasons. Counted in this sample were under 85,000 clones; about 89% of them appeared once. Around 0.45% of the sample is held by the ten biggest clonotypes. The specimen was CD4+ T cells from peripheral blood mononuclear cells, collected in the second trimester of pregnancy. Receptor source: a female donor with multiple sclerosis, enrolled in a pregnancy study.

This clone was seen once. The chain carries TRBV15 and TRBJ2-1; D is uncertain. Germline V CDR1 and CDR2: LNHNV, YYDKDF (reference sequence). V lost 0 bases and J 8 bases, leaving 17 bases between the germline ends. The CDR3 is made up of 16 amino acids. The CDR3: CATSRDSLGSSDEQFF. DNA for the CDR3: TGTGCCACCAGCAGAGATTCATTGGGCAGCTCTGATGAGCAGTTCTTC.

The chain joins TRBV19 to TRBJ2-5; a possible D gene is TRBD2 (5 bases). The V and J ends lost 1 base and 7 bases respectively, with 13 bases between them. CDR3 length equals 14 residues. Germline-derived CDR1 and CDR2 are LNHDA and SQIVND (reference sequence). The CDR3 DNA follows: TGTGCCAGTAGTATAGGGGCAGGAGGCGGGACCCAGTACTTC. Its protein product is CASSIGAGGGTQYF.

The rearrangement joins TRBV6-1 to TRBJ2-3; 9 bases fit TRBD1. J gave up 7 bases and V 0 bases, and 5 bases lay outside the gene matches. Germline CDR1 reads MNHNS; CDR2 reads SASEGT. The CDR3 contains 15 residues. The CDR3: CASSEAGTGSNTQYF. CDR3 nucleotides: TGTGCCAGCAGTGAAGCCGGGACAGGGTCGAATACGCAGTATTTT.

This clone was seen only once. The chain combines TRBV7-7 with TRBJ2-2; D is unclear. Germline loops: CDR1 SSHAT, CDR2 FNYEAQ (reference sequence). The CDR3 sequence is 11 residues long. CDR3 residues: CANLGTGELFF. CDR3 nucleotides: TGTGCAAACCTCGGCACCGGGGAGCTGTTTTTT.

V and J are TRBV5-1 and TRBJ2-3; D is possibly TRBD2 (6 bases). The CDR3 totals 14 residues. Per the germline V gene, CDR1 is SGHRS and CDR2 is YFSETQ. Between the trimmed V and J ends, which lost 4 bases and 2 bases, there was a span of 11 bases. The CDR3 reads CASSTRENTDTQYF. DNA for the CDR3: TGCGCCAGCAGCACTCGGGAGAACACAGATACGCAGTATTTT.

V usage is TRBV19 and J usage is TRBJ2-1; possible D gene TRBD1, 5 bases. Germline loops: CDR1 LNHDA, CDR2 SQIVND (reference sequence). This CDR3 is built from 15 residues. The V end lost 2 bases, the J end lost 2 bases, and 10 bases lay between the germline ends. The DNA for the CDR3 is TGTGCCAGTAGTATATCAGGGCTCCCCTACAATGAGCAGTTCTTC. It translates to CASSISGLPYNEQFF.

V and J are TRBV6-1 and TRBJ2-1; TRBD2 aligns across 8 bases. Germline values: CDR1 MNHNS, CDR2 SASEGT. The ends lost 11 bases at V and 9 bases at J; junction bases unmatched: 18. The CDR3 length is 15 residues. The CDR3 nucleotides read TGTGCCTCCCTAAGAGAGCTAGCGGGCAACGGTGAGCAGTTCTTC. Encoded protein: CASLRELAGNGEQFF.

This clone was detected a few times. CDR3 residues: CARCLDRKGLVEAFF. CDR3 nucleotide sequence: TGTGCCAGATGCCTCGACAGGAAGGGCCTCGTTGAAGCTTTCTTT. This chain connects TRBV28 to TRBJ1-1, with D possibly TRBD1 on 6 matching bases. V lost 9 bases, J lost 7 bases, and 24 bases lay in between. Germline values: CDR1 MDHEN, CDR2 SYDVKM. The CDR3 runs to 15 residues.

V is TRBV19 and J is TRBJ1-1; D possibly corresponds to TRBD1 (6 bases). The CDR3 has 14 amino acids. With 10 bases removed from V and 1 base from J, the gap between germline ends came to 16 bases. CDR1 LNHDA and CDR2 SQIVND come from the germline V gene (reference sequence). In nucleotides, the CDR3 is TGTGCCACCCGGTTACAGGGAAAGAACACTGAAGCTTTCTTT. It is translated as CATRLQGKNTEAFF.

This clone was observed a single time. Written as DNA, the CDR3 is TGCAGCGTTAATGGAGCGGGGGACACAGATACGCAGTATTTT. Translated, it gives CSVNGAGDTDTQYF. The chain has TRBV29-1 and TRBJ2-3; 8 nucleotides line up with TRBD2. This CDR3 has 14 amino acids. Germline V gene lookup returns CDR1 SQVTM and CDR2 ANQGSEA. Germline trimming cut 5 bases from V and 2 bases from J; bases unmatched to any gene: 6.

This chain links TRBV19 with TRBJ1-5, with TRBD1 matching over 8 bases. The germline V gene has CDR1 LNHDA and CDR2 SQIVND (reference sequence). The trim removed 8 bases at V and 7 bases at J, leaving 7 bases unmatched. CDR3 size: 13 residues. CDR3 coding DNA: TGTGCCAGTTCTGACAGGGGTGGGCAGCCCCAGCATTTT. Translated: CASSDRGGQPQHF.

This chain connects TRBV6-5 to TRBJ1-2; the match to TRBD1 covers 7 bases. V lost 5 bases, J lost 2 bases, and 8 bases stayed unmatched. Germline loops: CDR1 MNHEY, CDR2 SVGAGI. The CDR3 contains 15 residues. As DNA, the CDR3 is TGTGCCAGCAGTGCGACAGGGAAGATGAACTATGGCTACACCTTC. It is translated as CASSATGKMNYGYTF.

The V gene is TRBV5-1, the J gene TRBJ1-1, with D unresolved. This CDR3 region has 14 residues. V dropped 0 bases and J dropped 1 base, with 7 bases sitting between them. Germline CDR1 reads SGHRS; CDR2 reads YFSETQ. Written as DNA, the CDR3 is TGCGCCAGCAGCTTGGGAGATAAGAACACTGAAGCTTTCTTT. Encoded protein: CASSLGDKNTEAFF.

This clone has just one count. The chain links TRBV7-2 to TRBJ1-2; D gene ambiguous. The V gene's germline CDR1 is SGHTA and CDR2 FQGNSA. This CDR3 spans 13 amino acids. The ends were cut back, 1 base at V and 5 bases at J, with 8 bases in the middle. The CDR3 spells CASSLGSRYGYTF. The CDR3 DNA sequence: TGTGCCAGCAGCTTAGGTAGTCGATATGGCTACACCTTC.

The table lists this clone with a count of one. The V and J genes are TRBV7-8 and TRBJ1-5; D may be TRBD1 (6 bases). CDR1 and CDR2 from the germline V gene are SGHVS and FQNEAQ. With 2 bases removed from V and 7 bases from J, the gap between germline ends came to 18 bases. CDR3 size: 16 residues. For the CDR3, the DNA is TGTGCCAGCAGCTTAAGGAACAGGGACATTGGGCAGCCCCAGCATTTT. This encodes CASSLRNRDIGQPQHF.

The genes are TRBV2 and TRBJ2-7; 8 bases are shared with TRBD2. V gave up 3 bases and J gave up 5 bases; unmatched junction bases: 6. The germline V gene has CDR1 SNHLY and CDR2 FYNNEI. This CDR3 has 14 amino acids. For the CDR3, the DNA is TGTGCCAGCAGTGATTGGAGCGGGAGCCACGAGCAGTACTTC. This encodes CASSDWSGSHEQYF.

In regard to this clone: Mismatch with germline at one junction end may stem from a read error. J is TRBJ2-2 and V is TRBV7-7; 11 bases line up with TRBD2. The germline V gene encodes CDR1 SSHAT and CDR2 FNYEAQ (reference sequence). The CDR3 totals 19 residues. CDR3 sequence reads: CASSLGPSGRIVHTGELFF. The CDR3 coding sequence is TGTGCTAGCAGCTTAGGGCCTAGCGGGAGGATTGTCCACACCGGGGAGCTGTTTTTT. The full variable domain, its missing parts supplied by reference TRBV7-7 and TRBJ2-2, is GAGVSQSPRYKVTKRGQDVTLRCDPISSHATLYWYQQALGQGPEFLTYFNYEAQPDKSGLPSDRFSAERPEGSISTLTIQRTEQRDSAMYRCASSLGPSGRIVHTGELFFGEGSRLTVL.

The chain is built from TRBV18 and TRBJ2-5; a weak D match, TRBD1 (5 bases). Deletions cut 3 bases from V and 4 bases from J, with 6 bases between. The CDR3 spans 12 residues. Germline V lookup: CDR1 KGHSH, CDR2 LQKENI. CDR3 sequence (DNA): TGTGCCAGCTCACCTAGGGGAGAGACCCAGTACTTC. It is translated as CASSPRGETQYF.

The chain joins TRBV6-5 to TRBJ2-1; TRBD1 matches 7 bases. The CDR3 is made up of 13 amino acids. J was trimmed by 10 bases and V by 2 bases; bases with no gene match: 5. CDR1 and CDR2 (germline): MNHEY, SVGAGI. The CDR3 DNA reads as TGTGCCAGCAGTTACGACAGGGTAACGGAGCAGTTCTTC. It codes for CASSYDRVTEQFF.

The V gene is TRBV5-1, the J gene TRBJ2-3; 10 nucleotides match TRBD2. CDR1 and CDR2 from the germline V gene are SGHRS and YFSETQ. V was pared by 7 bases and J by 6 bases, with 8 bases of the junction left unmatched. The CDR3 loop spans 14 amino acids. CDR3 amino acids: CASRISGGADTQYF. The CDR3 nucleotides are TGCGCCAGCCGGATAAGCGGGGGGGCGGATACGCAGTATTTT.

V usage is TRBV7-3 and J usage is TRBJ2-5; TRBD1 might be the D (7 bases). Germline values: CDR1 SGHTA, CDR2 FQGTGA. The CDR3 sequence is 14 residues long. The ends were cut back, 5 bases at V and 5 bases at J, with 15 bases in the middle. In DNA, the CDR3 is TGTGCCAGCAGCCCAGACAGGGCGGGGGAGACCCAGTACTTC. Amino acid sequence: CASSPDRAGETQYF. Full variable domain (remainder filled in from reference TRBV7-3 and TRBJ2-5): GAGVSQTPSNKVTEKGKYVELRCDPISGHTALYWYRQSLGQGPEFLIYFQGTGAADDSGLPNDRFFAVRPEGSVSTLKIQRTERGDSAVYLCASSPDRAGETQYFGPGTRLLVL.

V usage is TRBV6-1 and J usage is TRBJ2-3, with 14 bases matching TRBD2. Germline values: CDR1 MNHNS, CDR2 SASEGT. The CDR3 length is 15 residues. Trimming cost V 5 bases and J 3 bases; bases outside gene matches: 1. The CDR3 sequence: CASSRLAGGTDTQYF. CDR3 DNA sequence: TGTGCCAGCAGTCGACTAGCGGGAGGGACAGATACGCAGTATTTT.

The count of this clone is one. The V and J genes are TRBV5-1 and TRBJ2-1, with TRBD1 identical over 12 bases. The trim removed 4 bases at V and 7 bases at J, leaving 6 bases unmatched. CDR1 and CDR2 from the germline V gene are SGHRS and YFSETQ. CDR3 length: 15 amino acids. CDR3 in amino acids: CASSPGTGGRNEQFF. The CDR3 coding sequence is TGCGCCAGCAGCCCCGGGACAGGGGGCCGGAATGAGCAGTTCTTC.

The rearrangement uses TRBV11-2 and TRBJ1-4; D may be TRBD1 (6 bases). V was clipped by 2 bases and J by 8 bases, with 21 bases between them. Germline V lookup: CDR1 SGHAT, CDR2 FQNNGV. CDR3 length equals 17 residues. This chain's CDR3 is CASSLRGSGRAGEKLFF. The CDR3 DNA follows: TGTGCCAGCAGCTTAAGGGGGTCAGGGCGTGCAGGGGAAAAACTGTTTTTT.

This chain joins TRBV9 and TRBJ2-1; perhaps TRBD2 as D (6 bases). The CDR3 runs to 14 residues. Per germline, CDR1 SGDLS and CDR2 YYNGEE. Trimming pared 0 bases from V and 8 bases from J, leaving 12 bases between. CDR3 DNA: TGTGCCAGCAGCGTAGGCGGGAACGGCCATGAGCAGTTCTTC. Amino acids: CASSVGGNGHEQFF.